This T cell receptor (beta chain) stems from a study of CD8+CD57+ T cells in acquired aplastic anemia. Study at large: On average, sorted CD4+ and CD8+ cells gave around 3 ug of DNA. Study observations and caveats: Both patients and controls carried the same twenty-nine CD8+ CDR3 sequences. Levels of CD8+ Simpson's diversity were not significantly distinct in patients versus controls.

About this clonotype itself: Its antigen is unknown.

Genomic DNA served as template for TCR beta VDJ and CDR3 profiling. TCRdb re-called the reads with MiXCR, one entry per CDR3 protein. The data show about 190,000 distinct CDR3 sequences, roughly half seen once. The patients chosen for sequencing had shown expansion of CD8+CD57+ cells (detected by flow cytometry). Every patient was diagnosed with severe acquired aplastic anemia. CDR1 is ENHRY and CDR2 is SYGVKD in the germline V gene. This CDR3 spans 15 amino acids. V shed 4 bases, J shed 9 bases, and the junction held 6 bases outside the gene matches. This chain joins TRBV10-3 and TRBJ1-6; TRBD1 aligns across 10 bases. This receptor was obtained from a human donor with aplastic anemia. The sequenced sample consisted of sorted CD4+, CD8+, or CD8+CD57+ T cells (not recorded which) from PBMCs. The CDR3 DNA reads TGTGCCATCAGTGCTGGGACAGGGGAACGTTCACCCCTCCACTTT. Encoded protein: CAISAGTGERSPLHF.